This paragraph reports one T cell receptor beta chain. These data originate in a study of blood T cell repertoires in COVID-19. Study details: COVID-19 samples, acute and convalescent, were from the United States, Italy and Spain.

Generated by immunoSEQ multiplex PCR, the TCRdb table keeps only in-frame clones and is missing some. Of about 72,000 clones listed, about 89% are singletons. The sequencing sample was made of peripheral blood. This sequence was found in a human donor in a cohort sampled during active COVID-19.

The CDR3 protein is CASSWAGVPTGELFF. CDR3 nucleotides: TGTGCCAGCAGCTGGGCAGGGGTACCCACCGGGGAGCTGTTTTTT. This sequence joins TRBV7-2 and TRBJ2-2, with a tentative D call TRBD1 (6 bases). The germline V gene encodes CDR1 SGHTA and CDR2 FQGNSA. V lost 4 bases and J lost 4, with 13 bases in between. The CDR3 has 15 residues.